The rows below give T cell receptor beta chains drawn from one sample of a study of cytomegalovirus exposure and HLA in healthy donors. The method was immunoSEQ multiplex PCR; TCRdb's version includes in-frame clones alone and lacks a portion of them. The data hold around 130,000 clones, with roughly three quarters observed a single time. The sequenced sample was PBMCs. These receptors came from a woman aged 55-69 years in good health and CMV-seronegative. Each CDR3 is given without its conserved first and last residue. Each record gives: clone size, V gene, D gene, CDR3 protein. A D gene is named only where the DNA matches it firmly. Clone size is not always given. Where it is, it says once, few, many or a class for expanded clones.

>-|TRBV5-1|TRBD2
ASSLESGGGGELF
>-|TRBV27|-
ASSSGGTANEKLF
>-|TRBV28|-
ASSLEGGGNEQF
>-|TRBV28|-
ASSLSGGKEKLF
>once|TRBV9|-
ASSVEAGPYEQY
>few|TRBV30|-
AWTPQLGPGAEAF
>once|TRBV18|-
ASSPPVATNEQF
>-|TRBV28|-
ASRRHLPGDEQY
>-|TRBV7-3|-
ASSFRLGGINGELF
>-|TRBV5-1|TRBD2
ASSPLAGGTGELF
>-|TRBV19|-
ASSMGGLGNTEAF
>-|TRBV29-1|-
SVPLTYTGELF
>-|TRBV5-1|TRBD1
ASSLATGGVYEQF
>few|TRBV10-3|-
AITARGADTQY
>-|TRBV7-9|-
ASSRGGDGGELF
>once|TRBV30|TRBD1
AWKRGPTEAF
>once|TRBV19|TRBD1
ASRGQGTQPQH
>-|TRBV7-9|-
SSSLGGVGVNQPQH
>few|TRBV4-1|-
ASSQGTSYFSNTGELF
>few|TRBV7-8|-
ASSLARPGVNSPLH
>few|TRBV7-9|-
ASSLVLEVYEQF
>-|TRBV7-2|-
ASSVVGQNNQPQH